What follows are 30 T cell receptor beta chains derived from one specimen sequenced in a study of early T cells in non-severe SARS-CoV-2 infection. MiXCR was run by TCRdb on the 5' RACE reads, yielding one entry per CDR3 protein. The sample holds around 31,000 distinct CDR3 sequences; less than 10% are singletons and the top ten take roughly an eighth. Sequenced sample: whole blood. These TCRs come from an adult who was a healthcare worker with PCR-confirmed SARS-CoV-2 infection or an uninfected control (not recorded which).

By frequency in the sample, this clonotype is medium-sized. This sequence joins TRBV7-3 and TRBJ2-3; TRBD2 matches 12 bases. This CDR3 is 14 amino acids long. J lost 9 bases, V lost 4 bases, and 5 bases had no gene match. In germline, CDR1 is SGHTA, CDR2 FQGTGA. The CDR3 loop reads CASSSSSGGDTQYF. CDR3 DNA: TGTGCCAGCAGCTCGTCTAGCGGGGGGGACACGCAGTATTTT.

This clonotype was recorded at least ten times. The chain couples TRBV7-2 to TRBJ1-5; 9 bases align to TRBD1. The CDR3 is made up of 15 amino acids. CDR1 is SGHTA and CDR2 is FQGNSA in the germline V gene. The V gene end was trimmed by 3 bases and the J gene end by 6 bases; junction bases not matched to a gene: 6. The CDR3 bases are TGTGCCAGCAGCTTGTCTCTGGACAGGGGTCAGCCCCAGCATTTT. This sequence encodes CASSLSLDRGQPQHF.

This clonotype was seen only a few times. The chain links TRBV27 to TRBJ1-3; D call uncertain. Germline lookup yields CDR1 MNHEY and CDR2 SMNVEV (reference sequence). Trimming stripped 7 bases from V and 4 bases from J, with 17 bases between. The CDR3 extends over 15 amino acids. CDR3 DNA sequence: TGTGCCAGCATCCCTTTATCCTCCGGAGGAAACACCATATATTTT. As protein: CASIPLSSGGNTIYF.

This clonotype ranks as medium-sized (0.01 to 0.1%). This chain connects TRBV5-1 to TRBJ2-1; TRBD2 agrees at 12 bases. The CDR3 is 15 residues long. The V and J ends lost 7 bases and 7 bases, in that order; junction bases with no gene match: 9. CDR1 and CDR2 (germline): SGHRS, YFSETQ. The CDR3 loop reads CASGETSGGLNEQFF. The CDR3 nucleotides are TGCGCCAGCGGGGAGACTAGCGGGGGTTTAAATGAGCAGTTCTTC. The whole variable domain, filled in from reference TRBV5-1 and TRBJ2-1, reads KAGVTQTPRYLIKTRGQQVTLSCSPISGHRSVSWYQQTPGQGLQFLFEYFSETQRNKGNFPGRFSGRQFSNSRSEMNVSTLELGDSALYLCASGETSGGLNEQFFGPGTRLTVL.

This clonotype showed up many times. The rearrangement links TRBV12-3 or TRBV12-4 to TRBJ2-3; tentative D call: TRBD2 (6 bases). CDR3 length: 14 residues. Trimming pared 6 bases from V and 1 base from J, leaving 11 bases between. The CDR3 region is CASSRTTRTDTQYF. CDR3 DNA sequence: TGTGCCAGCAGCCGGACTACCCGCACAGATACGCAGTATTTT.

This clonotype has ten or more counts. This chain links TRBV9 with TRBJ2-5, with 9 bases lining up with TRBD1. V was clipped by 4 bases and J by 5 bases; unmatched bases: 6. From germline, CDR1 is SGDLS and CDR2 YYNGEE. CDR3 length: 14 residues. The CDR3 loop reads CASSPTGGWETQYF. The CDR3, as DNA: TGTGCCAGCAGCCCCACAGGGGGCTGGGAGACCCAGTACTTC.

The gene calls are TRBV7-2 and TRBJ2-4, with 13 bases fitting TRBD2. After removal of 5 bases from V and 8 bases from J, the junction contained 6 bases not matched to a gene. The CDR3 consists of 15 residues. Germline CDR1 SGHTA, CDR2 FQGNSA. Here the CDR3 reads CASSQLAGGPDIQYF. DNA of the CDR3: TGTGCCAGCAGCCAACTAGCGGGGGGGCCGGACATTCAGTACTTC.

The table lists this clonotype with many counts. CDR3 coding DNA: TGTGCCAGCAGCTCAACCCCACAGGGGAACCTGTTTTTT. Its protein is CASSSTPQGNLFF. This rearrangement joins TRBV7-3 to TRBJ2-2; 7 positions agree with TRBD1. CDR3 length: 13 residues. The V gene end was trimmed by 4 bases and the J gene end by 14 bases; junction bases not matched to a gene: 10. CDR1 and CDR2 from the germline V gene are SGHTA and FQGTGA.

This clonotype was seen at least ten times. The chain has TRBV29-1 and TRBJ1-5; 8 bases match TRBD1. This CDR3 has 12 amino acids. Germline V gene data show CDR1 as SQVTM and CDR2 as ANQGSEA. The V and J ends lost 4 bases and 7 bases, in that order; junction bases with no gene match: 3. This chain's CDR3 is CSVGAGGQPQHF. The CDR3 region has the DNA TGCAGCGTTGGGGCAGGGGGCCAGCCCCAGCATTTT.

This chain links TRBV6-1 with TRBJ2-1, with no clear D. The V end lost 7 bases, the J end lost 4 bases, and 11 bases lay between the germline ends. Germline CDR1 and CDR2: MNHNS and SASEGT. The CDR3 covers 13 residues. The chain's CDR3 is CASIAGAYNEQFF. The CDR3 nucleotides read TGTGCCAGCATTGCAGGCGCTTACAATGAGCAGTTCTTC.

This clonotype was recorded at least ten times. V is TRBV7-8 and J is TRBJ2-7, with 8 bases that match TRBD2. The trim removed 0 bases at V and 4 bases at J, leaving 5 bases unmatched. Germline CDR1 and CDR2: SGHVS and FQNEAQ. The CDR3 has 15 residues. The CDR3 reads CASSLAAGGPYEQYF. The CDR3 nucleotides are TGTGCCAGCAGCTTAGCGGCGGGGGGCCCTTACGAGCAGTACTTC.

A few counts support this clonotype. The rearrangement uses TRBV19 and TRBJ2-7, with D perhaps matching TRBD1 (5 bases). Between the trimmed V and J ends, which lost 4 bases and 0 bases, there was a span of 13 bases. CDR1 LNHDA and CDR2 SQIVND come from the germline V gene (reference sequence). The CDR3 is made up of 15 amino acids. DNA for the CDR3: TGTGCCAGTAGTACCCCCAGGGCCCTCTCCTACGAGCAGTACTTC. Its translation: CASSTPRALSYEQYF.

In this sample, this clonotype turned up many times. The DNA of the CDR3 is TGCGCCAGCAGTGCCATTACAGGGCGGGGCACTGAAGCTTTCTTT. Amino acid sequence: CASSAITGRGTEAFF. V and J are TRBV10-1 and TRBJ1-1, with D tentatively TRBD1 (6 bases). V was cut by 4 bases and J by 4 bases, with 16 bases left in between. Germline assignment: CDR1 WNHNN and CDR2 SYGVQD (reference sequence). This CDR3 has 15 residues.

In this sample, this clonotype turned up many times. V and J are TRBV12-3 or TRBV12-4 and TRBJ1-1; D is perhaps TRBD1 (5 bases). CDR3 length: 14 residues. Deletions cut 4 bases from V and 7 bases from J, with 16 bases between. Here the CDR3 reads CASSSPSRRGEAFF. The CDR3 DNA follows: TGTGCCAGCAGTTCACCGTCCCGAAGGGGTGAAGCTTTCTTT.

This clonotype has at least ten counts. The chain employs TRBV7-9 and TRBJ1-5; TRBD1 matches at 7 bases. The CDR3 runs 16 residues. J lost 4 bases, V lost 1 base, and 7 bases had no gene match. CDR1 is SEHNR and CDR2 is FQNEAQ in the germline V gene (reference sequence). The CDR3: CASSLVRGQSNQPQHF. The CDR3 DNA reads as TGTGCCAGCAGCTTAGTCCGGGGACAGAGTAATCAGCCCCAGCATTTT. The full variable domain, its missing parts supplied by reference TRBV7-9 and TRBJ1-5, is DTGVSQNPRHKITKRGQNVTFRCDPISEHNRLYWYRQTLGQGPEFLTYFQNEAQLEKSRLLSDRFSAERPKGSFSTLEIQRTEQGDSAMYLCASSLVRGQSNQPQHFGDGTRLSIL.

Many counts were recorded for this clonotype. This rearrangement joins TRBV7-2 to TRBJ2-3; TRBD1 matches at 8 bases. Germline CDR1 is SGHTA and CDR2 is FQGNSA. The CDR3 runs 15 residues. The ends lost 2 bases at V and 4 bases at J; junction bases unmatched: 5. This chain's CDR3 is CASSLRTGWADTQYF. The CDR3 DNA is TGTGCCAGCAGCTTACGGACAGGGTGGGCAGATACGCAGTATTTT.

Notes on this clonotype: One end of the junction varies from germline; a read error may be responsible. The chain combines TRBV5-6 with TRBJ1-3; possibly TRBD1 for D (5 bases). Germline lookup yields CDR1 SGHDT and CDR2 YYEEEE. This CDR3 is built from 16 residues. CDR3: CANSFHRTSSGNTIYF. The DNA for the CDR3 is TGTGCCAACAGCTTTCACAGGACGAGTTCTGGAAACACCATATATTTT.

This clonotype appeared many times. This chain links TRBV3-1 with TRBJ2-7; D is unclear. Germline CDR1 reads LGHDT; CDR2 reads YNNKEL (reference sequence). This CDR3 spans 13 amino acids. V gave up 0 bases and J gave up 3 bases, with 6 bases separating them. The CDR3 DNA reads as TGTGCCAGCAGCCAAGATCTGATCTACGAGCAGTACTTC. This encodes CASSQDLIYEQYF.

This clonotype was counted at least ten times. This rearrangement joins TRBV15 to TRBJ2-5; a weak D match, TRBD2 (5 bases). Per the germline V gene, CDR1 is LNHNV and CDR2 is YYDKDF (reference sequence). The CDR3 sequence is 16 residues long. The germline V and J ends were trimmed by 0 bases and 5 bases, with 16 bases remaining between them. CDR3: CATSRDEEAVSETQYF. The DNA of the CDR3 is TGTGCCACCAGCAGAGATGAGGAGGCCGTTTCGGAGACCCAGTACTTC.

In its sample, this clonotype is medium-sized (0.01 to 0.1%). The chain uses TRBV20-1 and TRBJ2-1; D possibly corresponds to TRBD1 (6 bases). The CDR3 consists of 15 residues. The V gene lost 0 bases and the J gene lost 2 bases, with 11 bases spanning the gap. Germline values: CDR1 DFQATT, CDR2 SNEGSKA (reference sequence). As DNA, the CDR3 is TGCAGTGCTAGAGATCCTTGGGACACCTACAATGAGCAGTTCTTC. Its translation is CSARDPWDTYNEQFF.

This clonotype was detected ten times or more. The V and J genes are TRBV12-3 or TRBV12-4 and TRBJ2-3; TRBD2 aligns across 7 bases. V gave up 6 bases and J gave up 2 bases; unmatched junction bases: 8. CDR3 size: 15 residues. CDR3 in DNA: TGTGCCAGCAGCTCTGACCGGGACTACACAGATACGCAGTATTTT. This encodes CASSSDRDYTDTQYF.

This clonotype was detected many times. CDR3 nucleotides: TGTGCCAGCAGCCCGGAGGGGGGCTTACGTGAAAAACTGTTTTTT. This translates into CASSPEGGLREKLFF. The chain is built from TRBV5-4 and TRBJ1-4, with D maybe TRBD1 (6 bases). Germline CDR1 and CDR2: SGHNT and YYREEE (reference sequence). This CDR3 has 15 residues. The V end was cut by 4 bases, the J end by 7 bases, with 17 bases between.

The sample holds many counts of this clonotype. V and J are TRBV12-3 or TRBV12-4 and TRBJ2-5, with 13 bases identical to TRBD2. The CDR3 consists of 17 residues. The V segment lost 3 bases and the J segment 5 bases; nucleotides outside the gene matches: 9. The CDR3 sequence is CASSFGLAGAGSETQYF. The CDR3 nucleotides are TGTGCCAGCAGTTTCGGACTAGCGGGGGCGGGATCGGAGACCCAGTACTTC.

This clonotype was counted many times. The chain joins TRBV12-5 to TRBJ2-5; D gene ambiguous. This CDR3 is built from 14 residues. Looked up from germline, CDR1 is LGHNT and CDR2 is FRNRAP. Trimming shortened V by 5 bases and J by 5 bases, and 15 bases separated the two germline ends. CDR3 coding DNA: TGTGCTAGTGGTCCCACGGTAGGCGTGGAGACCCAGTACTTC. This translates into CASGPTVGVETQYF.

V and J are TRBV6-2 or TRBV6-3 and TRBJ2-2; D is tentatively TRBD1 or TRBD2 (5 bases each). The CDR3 has 12 residues. V lost 8 bases and J lost 7, with 11 bases in between. In germline, CDR1 is MNHEY, CDR2 SVGEGT. In DNA, the CDR3 is TGTGCCAGCTGGGACCGAATCGGGGAGCTGTTTTTT. It codes for CASWDRIGELFF.

In its sample, this clonotype was seen many times. V and J are TRBV7-3 and TRBJ2-5; 8 bases agree with TRBD2. The length of the CDR3 is 15 residues. Germline CDR1 reads SGHTA; CDR2 reads FQGTGA. Trimming took 4 bases from V and 2 from J; bases not matched to a gene: 6. The CDR3 DNA reads as TGTGCCAGCAGCTCGACCGGGACTAGTCAAGAGACCCAGTACTTC. It is translated as CASSSTGTSQETQYF.

This clonotype was seen at least ten times. The CDR3 spells CASSIDLSAGNQPQHF. The CDR3 DNA reads TGTGCCAGTAGTATAGATCTGTCAGCCGGCAATCAGCCCCAGCATTTT. The genes are TRBV19 and TRBJ1-5; D gene unclear. This CDR3 spans 16 amino acids. V lost 0 bases and J lost 2, with 11 bases in between. The germline gives CDR1 LNHDA, CDR2 SQIVND (reference sequence).

There are many counts of this clonotype. The V gene is TRBV6-5, the J gene TRBJ1-2, with unresolved D. Germline values: CDR1 MNHEY, CDR2 SVGAGI. The CDR3 runs 14 residues. Trimming took 5 bases from V and 8 from J, leaving 18 bases between them. The CDR3 sequence is CASSPPGGRRGYTF. In DNA, the CDR3 is TGTGCCAGCAGTCCTCCCGGAGGCCGACGAGGCTACACCTTC.

In its sample, this clonotype was seen many times. The chain is built from TRBV7-8 and TRBJ1-2; possibly TRBD1 for D (5 bases). This CDR3 contains 16 residues. The germline gives CDR1 SGHVS, CDR2 FQNEAQ. The V end was cut by 4 bases, the J end by 4 bases, with 19 bases between. CDR3 protein: CASSSGGSNIFYGYTF. CDR3 DNA sequence: TGTGCCAGCAGCTCCGGGGGGTCCAACATATTCTATGGCTACACCTTC.

This clonotype was recorded many times. The chain employs TRBV24-1 and TRBJ1-5; 9 bases line up with TRBD1. The CDR3 is 19 amino acids. Per germline, CDR1 KGHDR and CDR2 SFDVKD. Unmatched junction bases numbered 14, after V lost 3 bases and J lost 3 bases. Here the CDR3 reads CATSDHKYTGTGFNQPQHF. The CDR3 DNA follows: TGTGCCACCAGTGATCATAAATATACCGGGACAGGGTTCAATCAGCCCCAGCATTTT.